Below, one T cell receptor beta chain is given with its context. This specimen belongs to a study of blood T cell repertoires in COVID-19. Study in general: T cells, B-cell-depleted T cells, or PBMCs supplied cDNA or gDNA.

The CDR3 runs to 17 residues. Clones were sequenced by immunoSEQ multiplex PCR, and TCRdb holds only the in-frame ones, with some missing. This sample has 100,000 to 150,000 clones, with around nine tenths found just once. V usage is TRBV21-1 and J usage is TRBJ2-7; TRBD2 was called by the table and not checked on the DNA. TRBV21-1 is described as a pseudogene. The sequenced sample was peripheral blood. The source is a man aged 45-65 years with COVID-19, enrolled during active disease. As DNA, the CDR3 is TGTGCCAGCAGCGGGCCGTTACTAGCGGGTAACTCCTACGAGCAGTACGTC. Translation gives CASSGPLLAGNSYEQYV.